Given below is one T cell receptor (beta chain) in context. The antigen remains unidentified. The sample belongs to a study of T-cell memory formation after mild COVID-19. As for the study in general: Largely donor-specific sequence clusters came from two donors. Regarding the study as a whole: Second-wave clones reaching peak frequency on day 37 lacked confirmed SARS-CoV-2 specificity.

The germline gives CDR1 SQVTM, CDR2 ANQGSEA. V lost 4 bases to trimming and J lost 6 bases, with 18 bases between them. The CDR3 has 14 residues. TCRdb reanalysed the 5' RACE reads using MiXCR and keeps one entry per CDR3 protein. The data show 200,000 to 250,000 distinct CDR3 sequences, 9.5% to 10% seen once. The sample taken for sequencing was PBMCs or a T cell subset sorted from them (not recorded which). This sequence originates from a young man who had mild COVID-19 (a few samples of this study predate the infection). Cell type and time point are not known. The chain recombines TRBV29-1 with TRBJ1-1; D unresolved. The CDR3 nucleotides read TGCAGCGTTGCTCTAAGGTCAAGGGCGGCTGAAGCTTTCTTT. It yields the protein CSVALRSRAAEAFF. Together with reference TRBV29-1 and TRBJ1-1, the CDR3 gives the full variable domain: SAVISQKPSRDICQRGTSLTIQCQVDSQVTMMFWYRQQPGQSLTLIATANQGSEATYESGFVIDKFPISRPNLTFSTLTVSNMSPEDSSIYLCSVALRSRAAEAFFGQGTRLTVV.